This T cell receptor (beta chain) was recorded in a study of blood T cell repertoires in COVID-19. Looking at the study overall: PBMCs, B-cell-depleted T cells, or T cells were the source of the cDNA or gDNA that made up the material.

Participants came from fewer than 25 US areas, aged about 18 to 90 years. Clinical histories supplied by participants themselves formed the basis of cohort assignment. V gave up 6 bases and J gave up 6 bases, with 9 bases separating them. The CDR3 has 12 residues. Looked up from germline, CDR1 is LNHDA and CDR2 is SQIVND (reference sequence). As handled by the study authors: Reference gene primers were amplified, and this amplification served to estimate nucleated cell counts. Assay used: immunoSEQ multiplex PCR; TCRdb lists only in-frame clones, some missing. The V and J calls and the clone size are those of that table, but D and trimming were determined from the DNA. The sample lists 230,000 or so clones, 65% to 85% occurring once.

The sequenced sample was PBMCs or T cells enriched from blood (not recorded which). V gene TRBV19 combines with J gene TRBJ1-5; D is unresolved. The origin of this receptor is a man in his fifties or sixties who had recovered from COVID-19. CDR3 region: CASSGIGQPQHF. The DNA for the CDR3 is TGTGCCAGTAGCGGGATAGGTCAGCCCCAGCATTTT.